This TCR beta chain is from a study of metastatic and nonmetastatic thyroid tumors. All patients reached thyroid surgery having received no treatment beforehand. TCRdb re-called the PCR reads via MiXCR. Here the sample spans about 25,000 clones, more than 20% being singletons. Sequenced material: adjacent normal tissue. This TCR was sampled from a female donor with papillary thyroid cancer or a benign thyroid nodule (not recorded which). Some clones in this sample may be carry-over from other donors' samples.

The CDR3 spells CARSSGNSGRTYEQYF. The CDR3 coding sequence is TGTGCCAGAAGTTCCGGGAATAGCGGTAGGACCTACGAGCAGTACTTC. The chain uses TRBV6-1 and TRBJ2-7, with D possibly matching TRBD2 (6 bases). CDR1 is MNHNS, CDR2 SASEGT, per germline. V was pared by 9 bases and J by 2 bases, with 23 bases between. The CDR3 length is 16 residues.